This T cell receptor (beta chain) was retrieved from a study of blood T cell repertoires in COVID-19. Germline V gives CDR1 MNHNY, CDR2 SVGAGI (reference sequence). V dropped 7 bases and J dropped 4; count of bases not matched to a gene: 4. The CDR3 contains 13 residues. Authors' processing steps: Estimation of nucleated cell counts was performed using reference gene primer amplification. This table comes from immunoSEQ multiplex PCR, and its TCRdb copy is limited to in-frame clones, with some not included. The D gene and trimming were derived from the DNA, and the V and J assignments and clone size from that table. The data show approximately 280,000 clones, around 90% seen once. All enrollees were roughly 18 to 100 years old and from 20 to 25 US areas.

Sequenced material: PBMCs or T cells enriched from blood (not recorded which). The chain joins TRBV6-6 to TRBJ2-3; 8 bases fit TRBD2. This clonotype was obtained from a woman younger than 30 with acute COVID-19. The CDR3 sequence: CASTPGGSDTQYF. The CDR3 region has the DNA TGTGCCAGCACTCCGGGGGGGTCAGATACGCAGTATTTT.